One sample yielded the 9 T cell receptor beta chains listed below, sequenced in a study of blood T cell repertoires in COVID-19. Libraries were prepared by immunoSEQ multiplex PCR; TCRdb keeps only in-frame clonotypes and omits some of them. The sample has 300,000 to 500,000 clones; roughly 90% are singletons. Sequencing was done on a sample of PBMCs or T cells enriched from blood (not recorded which). Receptors were obtained from a woman in her 40s with acute COVID-19.

The rearrangement uses TRBV6-6 and TRBJ2-7, with 7 nucleotides matching TRBD1. The V segment lost 5 bases and the J segment 7 bases; nucleotides outside the gene matches: 8. Germline V gene sequence: CDR1 MNHNY, CDR2 SVGAGI (reference sequence). This CDR3 comprises 13 residues. CDR3 sequence (DNA): TGTGCCAGCAGTAGCAGGACAGGTGGAGAGCAGTACTTC. This encodes CASSSRTGGEQYF.

DNA for the CDR3: TGCAGCGTTGTTCAGGGCGAAGCTTTCTTT. This codes for CSVVQGEAFF. The chain combines TRBV29-1 with TRBJ1-1; weak D call: TRBD1 (5 bases). The CDR3 loop spans 10 amino acids. The germline V gene encodes CDR1 SQVTM and CDR2 ANQGSEA. With 4 bases removed from V and 8 bases from J, the gap between germline ends came to 8 bases.

The V and J genes are TRBV15 and TRBJ2-6; a weak D match, TRBD2 (5 bases). V was clipped by 0 bases and J by 10 bases, with 10 bases between them. Germline CDR1 is LNHNV and CDR2 is YYDKDF (reference sequence). The CDR3 spans 14 residues. In nucleotides, the CDR3 is TGTGCCACCAGCAGAGACCGGACTCAAAACGTCCTGACTTTC. Translated: CATSRDRTQNVLTF. The entire variable domain, with the rest obtained from reference TRBV15 and TRBJ2-6, is as follows: DAMVIQNPRYQVTQFGKPVTLSCSQTLNHNVMYWYQQKSSQAPKLLFHYYDKDFNNEADTPDNFQSRRPNTSFCFLDIRSPGLGDTAMYLCATSRDRTQNVLTFGAGSRLTVL.

Comment on this clone: At the DNA level, this CDR3 is encoded by other sequences in the same sample as well. The V gene is TRBV2, the J gene TRBJ1-1, with D perhaps matching TRBD1 (6 bases). Trimming removed 6 bases from V and 8 bases from J, with 7 bases in between. Germline V gene sequence: CDR1 SNHLY, CDR2 FYNNEI. The CDR3 covers 10 residues. DNA of the CDR3: TGTGCCAGCAGAGGGACAGAAGCTTTCTTT. Amino acids: CASRGTEAFF.

Only one count was recorded for this clone. The chain carries TRBV4-1 and TRBJ1-1, with a tentative D call TRBD1 (5 bases). This CDR3 is 15 amino acids long. V was cut by 0 bases and J by 4 bases, with 12 bases left in between. Germline loops: CDR1 MGHRA, CDR2 YSYEKL. The CDR3 nucleotides read TGCGCCAGCAGCCAAGAGTCCCAGGGCGGCACTGAAGCTTTCTTT. Translated, it gives CASSQESQGGTEAFF.

This chain uses TRBV7-6 with TRBJ2-5; D call uncertain. Trimming removed 1 base at V and 1 base at J, with 7 bases between. The V gene's germline CDR1 is SGHVS and CDR2 FNYEAQ. The CDR3 consists of 14 residues. In nucleotides, the CDR3 is TGTGCCAGCAGCTTAGTACAGTTCCAAGAGACCCAGTACTTC. Translation gives CASSLVQFQETQYF.

The rearrangement joins TRBV9 to TRBJ2-2; 9 bases agree with TRBD1. V was pared by 3 bases and J by 7 bases, with 4 bases of the junction left unmatched. The germline V gene encodes CDR1 SGDLS and CDR2 YYNGEE. The CDR3 loop spans 14 amino acids. CDR3 in amino acids: CASSEQGAGGELFF. The CDR3 DNA reads TGTGCCAGCAGCGAACAGGGGGCGGGCGGGGAGCTGTTTTTT.

The chain uses TRBV15 and TRBJ1-2; maybe TRBD1 (6 bases). The germline CDR1 and CDR2 sequences are LNHNV and YYDKDF (reference sequence). V lost 0 bases and J 6 bases, leaving 23 bases between the germline ends. There are 18 residues in the CDR3. CDR3 bases: TGTGCCACCAGCAGAGATCGGGACCGGACAGACCTCGTGAATGGCTACACCTTC. As protein: CATSRDRDRTDLVNGYTF.

The J gene is TRBJ1-2, the V gene TRBV3-1 (or the pseudogene TRBV3-2), with 8 positions matching TRBD1. This CDR3 spans 16 amino acids. V trimming: 1 base; J trimming: 7 bases; junction bases outside the gene matches: 11. CDR1 and CDR2 (germline): LGHDT, YNNKEL (reference sequence). The chain's CDR3 is CASSQVRSGRGLGYTF. DNA of the CDR3: TGTGCCAGCAGCCAAGTACGGTCGGGCAGGGGGCTTGGCTACACCTTC.